This TCR beta chain was observed in a study of T cells in Graves' hyperthyroidism and ophthalmopathy. Points from the study as a whole: Separating ophthalmopathy from stable hyperthyroidism was achieved by a 13 V-J model.

The germline gives CDR1 LNHDA, CDR2 SQIVND (reference sequence). CDR3 length: 14 amino acids. The V gene lost 3 bases and the J gene lost 3 bases, with 11 bases spanning the gap. The CDR3 regions of TCR beta were amplified from RNA transcripts. HTBI primers were employed in a first-round RT-PCR of the TCR CDR3. TCRdb reprocessed the multiplex PCR reads via MiXCR and lists one record per CDR3 protein. The repertoire holds roughly 570,000 distinct CDR3 sequences, about 43% seen once, with approximately 8.4% in the top ten. This clonotype was counted ten times or more. Its specificity is unknown. This sequence joins TRBV19 and TRBJ2-5; the D gene is possibly TRBD1 (6 bases). Sequencing was done on a sample of peripheral blood or thyroid tissue (not recorded which). The sequence came from a woman under 30 with Graves' hyperthyroidism. The CDR3, as DNA: TGTGCCAGTAGTATCTGGGGACACAAAGAGACCCAGTACTTC. This codes for CASSIWGHKETQYF.